This TCR beta chain was captured in a study of T cell responses to AZD1222 COVID-19 vaccine. Method: immunoSEQ multiplex PCR; TCRdb's copy keeps in-frame clones and lacks some. The top ten hold about 9.1% of the sample, which has over 120,000 clones, 85% to 95% seen once. Study findings and constraints: Rises in breadth and depth of Spike-specific TCRs came after two AZD1222 doses. Just five or six AZD1222 recipients were seropositive at baseline. Donors in the cohort were predominantly white British and more often female, and clonal diversity was possibly underestimated. Vaccine-associated CD4 TCRs spanned spike, dominant at 160-218 and 743-854.

V was pared by 4 bases and J by 3 bases, with 5 bases of the junction left unmatched. Germline V lookup: CDR1 LNHDA, CDR2 SQIVND (reference sequence). The CDR3 has 15 amino acids. Details on this clone: Its antigen is as yet unknown.

This sample comprised peripheral blood, obtained on day 0 of AZD1222 vaccination. The sequence was collected from an adult in good health. The V and J genes are TRBV19 and TRBJ2-1; the match to TRBD2 covers 8 bases. The DNA of the CDR3 is TGTGCCAGTAGTACGCGGGGGGTTGGCTACAATGAGCAGTTCTTC. Translated, it gives CASSTRGVGYNEQFF.